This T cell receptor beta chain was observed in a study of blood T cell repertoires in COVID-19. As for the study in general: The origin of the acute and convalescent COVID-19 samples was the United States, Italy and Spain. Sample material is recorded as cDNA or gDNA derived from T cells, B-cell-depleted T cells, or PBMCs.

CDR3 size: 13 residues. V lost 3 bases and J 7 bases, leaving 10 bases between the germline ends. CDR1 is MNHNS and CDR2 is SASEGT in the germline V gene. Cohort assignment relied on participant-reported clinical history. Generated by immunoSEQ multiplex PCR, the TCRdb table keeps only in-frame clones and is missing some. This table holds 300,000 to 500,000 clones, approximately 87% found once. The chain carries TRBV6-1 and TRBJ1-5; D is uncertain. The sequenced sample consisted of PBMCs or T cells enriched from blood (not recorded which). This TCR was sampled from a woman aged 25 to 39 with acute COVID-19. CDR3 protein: CASSEPVRQPQHF. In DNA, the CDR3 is TGTGCCAGCAGTGAGCCCGTGAGACAGCCCCAGCATTTT.